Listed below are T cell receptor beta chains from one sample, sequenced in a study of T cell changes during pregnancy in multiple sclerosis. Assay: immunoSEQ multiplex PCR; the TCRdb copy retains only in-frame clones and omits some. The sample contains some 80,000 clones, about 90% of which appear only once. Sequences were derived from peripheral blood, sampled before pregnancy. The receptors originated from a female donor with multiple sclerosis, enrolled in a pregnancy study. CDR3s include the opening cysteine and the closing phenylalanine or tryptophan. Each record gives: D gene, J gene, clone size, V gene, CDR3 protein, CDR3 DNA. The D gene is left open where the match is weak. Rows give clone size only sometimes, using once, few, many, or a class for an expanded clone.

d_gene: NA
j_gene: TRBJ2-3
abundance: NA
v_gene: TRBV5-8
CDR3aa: CASSVLQGSSTDTQYF
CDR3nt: TGTGCCAGCAGCGTCCTACAGGGCTCTAGCACAGATACGCAGTATTTT

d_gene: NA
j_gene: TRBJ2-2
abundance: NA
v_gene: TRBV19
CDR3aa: CASSPTFGSVEAGELFF
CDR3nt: TGTGCCAGTAGTCCCACCTTTGGATCGGTAGAGGCCGGGGAGCTGTTTTTT

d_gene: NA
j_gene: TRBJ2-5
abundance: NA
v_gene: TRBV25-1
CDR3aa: CASQEGGNGGETQYF
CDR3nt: TGTGCCAGCCAAGAGGGGGGGAACGGAGGGGAGACCCAGTACTTC

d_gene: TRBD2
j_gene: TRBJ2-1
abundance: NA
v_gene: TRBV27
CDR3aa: CASRLAVGNEQFF
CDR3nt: TGTGCCAGCAGGCTAGCGGTGGGAAATGAGCAGTTCTTC

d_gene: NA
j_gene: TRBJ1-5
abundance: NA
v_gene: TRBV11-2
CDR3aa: CASSSGHNQPQHF
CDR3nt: TGTGCCAGCAGCTCTGGCCACAATCAGCCCCAGCATTTT

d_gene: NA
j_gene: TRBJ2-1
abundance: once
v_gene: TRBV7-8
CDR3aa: CASSLALGNEQFF
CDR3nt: TGTGCCAGCAGCTTAGCACTAGGGAATGAGCAGTTCTTC

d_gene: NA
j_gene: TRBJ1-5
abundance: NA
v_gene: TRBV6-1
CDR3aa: CASSVLSSEPQHF
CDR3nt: TGTGCCAGCAGTGTTTTAAGTAGTGAGCCCCAGCATTTT

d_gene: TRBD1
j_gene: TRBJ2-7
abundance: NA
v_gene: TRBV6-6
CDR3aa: CASRQGASSYEQYF
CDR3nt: TGTGCCAGCCGCCAGGGGGCCAGCTCCTACGAGCAGTACTTC

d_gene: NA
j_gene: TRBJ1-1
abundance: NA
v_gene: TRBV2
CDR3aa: CASTLERGNTEAFF
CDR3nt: TGTGCCAGCACCCTGGAACGGGGGAACACTGAAGCTTTCTTT

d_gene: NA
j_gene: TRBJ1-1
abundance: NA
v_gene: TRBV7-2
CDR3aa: CASSLGGSNTEAFF
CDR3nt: TGTGCCAGCAGCTTAGGGGGCTCAAACACTGAAGCTTTCTTT